These T cell receptor beta chains were read from a single sample in a study of blood T cell repertoires in COVID-19. Produced via immunoSEQ multiplex PCR; TCRdb's table is partial and in-frame only. This sample carries some 140,000 clones, about 88% of them seen once, and the ten largest clones take 2% to 3%. Sequencing was performed on PBMCs or T cells enriched from blood (not recorded which). These receptors originate from a middle-aged man with acute COVID-19. CDR3s include the opening cysteine and the closing phenylalanine or tryptophan. Fields, in order: J gene, clone size, V gene, D gene, CDR3 protein, CDR3 DNA. A D gene is named only where the DNA matches it firmly. Not every row has a clone size; where given, it reads once, few, many or a size class.

TRBJ1-2 - TRBV7-2 - CASSLQGNGYTF TGTGCCAGCAGCTTACAGGGGAATGGCTACACCTTC
TRBJ2-1 - TRBV9 - CASSPRKKGMGHNEQFF TGTGCCAGCAGCCCCAGAAAGAAGGGGATGGGCCACAATGAGCAGTTCTTC
TRBJ1-5 - TRBV19 TRBD1 CASSIHRQGVGNQPQHF TGTGCCAGTAGTATTCACCGACAGGGGGTAGGAAATCAGCCCCAGCATTTT
TRBJ2-1 - TRBV24-1 TRBD1 CATSAVGWTGSYNEQFF TGTGCCACCAGTGCGGTCGGGTGGACAGGCTCCTACAATGAGCAGTTCTTC
TRBJ1-6 once TRBV5-1 - CASSLVSDYNSPLHF TGCGCCAGCAGCTTGGTATCAGACTATAATTCACCCCTCCACTTT
TRBJ1-1 - TRBV6-6 TRBD1 CASSPGQGGYTEAFF TGTGCCAGCAGTCCCGGACAGGGTGGGTACACTGAAGCTTTCTTT
TRBJ2-3 - TRBV5-8 TRBD2 CASLLAGGSTDTQYF TGTGCCAGCCTACTAGCGGGAGGTTCCACAGATACGCAGTATTTT
TRBJ2-7 few TRBV7-3 TRBD2 CASSAILAGVGEQYF TGTGCCAGCAGCGCTATACTAGCGGGAGTAGGCGAGCAGTACTTC
TRBJ2-3 - TRBV5-1 TRBD2 CASSHPLAGRTDTQYF TGCGCCAGCAGCCACCCACTAGCGGGGCGCACAGATACGCAGTATTTT
TRBJ1-2 once TRBV5-1 - CASSLSGEDGYTF TGCGCCAGCAGCTTGTCCGGTGAGGATGGCTACACCTTC
TRBJ1-4 - TRBV5-3 - CARSLTSVKEKLFF TGTGCCAGAAGCTTAACCTCGGTAAAGGAAAAACTGTTTTTT
TRBJ2-4 - TRBV2 TRBD1 CASSVQGVAKNIQYF TGTGCCAGCAGTGTGCAGGGGGTAGCCAAAAACATTCAGTACTTC
TRBJ2-1 once TRBV28 TRBD2 CASRSLAGNYNEQFF TGTGCCAGCAGGAGTTTAGCGGGTAACTACAATGAGCAGTTCTTC
TRBJ1-1 few TRBV29-1 TRBD1 CSVAGQGRMNTEAFF TGCAGCGTCGCGGGACAGGGACGGATGAACACTGAAGCTTTCTTT
TRBJ2-1 few TRBV2 TRBD2 CASRVTSGRANEQFF TGTGCCAGCAGAGTAACTAGCGGGAGGGCCAATGAGCAGTTCTTC
TRBJ1-2 - TRBV6-6 - CASIRGGDRGYTF TGTGCCAGCATAAGGGGGGGGGATCGTGGCTACACCTTC